This TCR beta chain was sequenced for a study of blood T cell repertoires in COVID-19. Authors' data handling: Amplified reference gene primers provided the basis for estimating nucleated cell counts. Here immunoSEQ multiplex PCR was the method, and the copy in TCRdb shows in-frame clones only, minus some. That table furnishes V, J and clone size, whereas the DNA furnished D and trimming. The sample consists of hundreds of thousands of clones, 89% of them appearing once. Germline assignment: CDR1 MNHEY and CDR2 SVGAGI. The CDR3 is 14 residues long. The J segment lost 2 bases and the V segment lost 6 bases, leaving 4 bases of the junction unmatched.

The chain uses TRBV6-5 and TRBJ1-3; 7 nucleotides line up with TRBD1. Material for sequencing was peripheral blood. The clonotype originates from a woman aged 55-75 years with acute or convalescent COVID-19. The CDR3 DNA is TGTGCCAGCAGAACTGACAGGGCTGGAAACACCATATATTTT. Its protein product is CASRTDRAGNTIYF.